This TCR beta chain appears in the sequencing data of a study of blood T cell repertoires in COVID-19. Background on the study: Samples taken during acute and convalescent COVID-19 were collected in the United States, Italy and Spain. In each case, the material was cDNA or gDNA derived from T cells, B-cell-depleted T cells, or PBMCs.

Authors' methods: Using reference gene primer amplification, nucleated cell counts were estimated. TCRdb keeps only in-frame clones here, not all; method: immunoSEQ multiplex PCR. For V, J and clone size, that table is used; D and trimming come from the DNA. This sample has about 35,000 clones, with 80% to 90% found just once. Germline lookup yields CDR1 MNHEY and CDR2 SVGAGI. V lost 0 bases to trimming and J lost 6 bases, with 12 bases between them. This CDR3 has 15 amino acids. The TCR sequence derives from a man older than 75 with active COVID-19. The specimen was peripheral blood. This chain joins TRBV6-5 and TRBJ2-1; D not certain. CDR3 amino acids: CASSYSRWARNEQFF. CDR3 bases: TGTGCCAGCAGTTACTCGAGATGGGCGCGCAATGAGCAGTTCTTC.